This is a list of T cell receptor beta chains from one sample in a study of T-cell reconstitution after alpha-beta-depleted transplantation in children. TCRdb itself ran the PCR reads through MiXCR, one entry per CDR3 protein. The repertoire holds hundreds of thousands of distinct CDR3 sequences, with approximately 14% as singletons. This sample comprised PBMCs, obtained before TCRalphabeta/CD19-depleted stem cell transplant. The receptors were sampled from a girl aged 2 to 10 with congenital amegakaryocytic thrombocytopenia, due to receive a stem cell transplant. CDR3s include the opening cysteine and the closing phenylalanine or tryptophan. Each record gives: clone size, V gene, J gene, D gene, CDR3 protein, CDR3 DNA. A D gene is named only where the DNA matches it firmly. Not every row has a clone size; where given, it reads once, few, many or a size class.

size: many
V: TRBV20-1
J: TRBJ2-7
D: TRBD2
CDR3: CSASFQRGLYEQYF
DNA: TGCAGTGCTAGCTTCCAGCGGGGATTGTACGAGCAGTACTTC

size: NA
V: TRBV7-9
J: TRBJ2-2
D: NA
CDR3: CASSSRTAGELFF
DNA: TGTGCCAGCAGCTCCCGGACCGCCGGGGAGCTGTTTTTT

size: few
V: TRBV21-1
J: TRBJ1-5
D: NA
CDR3: CASTPPACNQPQHF
DNA: TGTGCCAGCACCCCCCCAGCATGCAATCAGCCCCAGCATTTT

size: once
V: TRBV2
J: TRBJ2-1
D: TRBD2
CDR3: CACSSPLAPSGRSYNEQFF
DNA: TGTGCCTGCAGTTCCCCGTTGGCGCCTAGCGGGCGCTCCTACAATGAGCAGTTCTTC

size: NA
V: TRBV20-1
J: TRBJ2-4
D: TRBD2
CDR3: CSAASGFAKNIQYF
DNA: TGCAGTGCCGCTAGCGGCTTCGCCAAAAACATTCAGTACTTC

size: few
V: TRBV12-3/TRBV12-4
J: TRBJ1-1
D: NA
CDR3: CASGKLTEAFF
DNA: TGTGCCAGCGGTAAGTTAACTGAAGCTTTCTTT

size: NA
V: TRBV29-1
J: TRBJ1-5
D: NA
CDR3: CSVSQGQINQPQHF
DNA: TGCAGCGTATCCCAGGGGCAGATCAATCAGCCCCAGCATTTT

size: many
V: TRBV20-1
J: TRBJ2-5
D: NA
CDR3: CSARDPTNQETQYF
DNA: TGCAGTGCTAGAGATCCGACTAACCAAGAGACCCAGTACTTC

size: many
V: TRBV5-1
J: TRBJ2-2
D: TRBD2
CDR3: CASSWGLARWDTGELFF
DNA: TGCGCCAGCAGCTGGGGACTAGCGAGATGGGACACCGGGGAGCTGTTTTTT

size: few
V: TRBV28
J: TRBJ2-3
D: NA
CDR3: CASCSVRWVPTDTQYF
DNA: TGTGCCAGCTGTTCCGTCAGATGGGTTCCTACAGATACGCAGTATTTT

size: NA
V: TRBV5-5
J: TRBJ2-1
D: TRBD1
CDR3: CASSFSRDSYNEQFF
DNA: TGTGCCAGCAGCTTCTCTCGGGACAGCTACAATGAGCAGTTCTTC

size: NA
V: TRBV30
J: TRBJ2-3
D: TRBD1
CDR3: CAWSRDRASTDTQYF
DNA: TGTGCCTGGAGTCGCGACAGGGCGAGCACAGATACGCAGTATTTT

size: NA
V: TRBV12-3/TRBV12-4
J: TRBJ1-1
D: NA
CDR3: CTSSLRPAGGTEAFF
DNA: TGTACCAGCAGTTTAAGGCCTGCCGGGGGCACTGAAGCTTTCTTT

size: many
V: TRBV5-5
J: TRBJ1-1
D: NA
CDR3: CASSFGRQNTEAFF
DNA: TGTGCCAGCAGCTTTGGCAGACAGAACACTGAAGCTTTCTTT

size: NA
V: TRBV6-8
J: TRBJ2-1
D: TRBD2
CDR3: CASISLAGSFGEQFF
DNA: TGTGCCAGCATTTCGCTAGCGGGATCTTTCGGCGAGCAGTTCTTC

size: few
V: TRBV7-9
J: TRBJ2-2
D: TRBD2
CDR3: CASSHRLAGYTGELFF
DNA: TGTGCCAGCAGCCACAGACTAGCGGGATACACCGGGGAGCTGTTTTTT

size: few
V: TRBV9
J: TRBJ2-1
D: NA
CDR3: CASSGMGASYNEQFF
DNA: TGTGCCAGCAGCGGGATGGGCGCCTCCTACAATGAGCAGTTCTTC

size: NA
V: TRBV5-1
J: TRBJ2-7
D: NA
CDR3: CASSAGLLPTYEQYF
DNA: TGCGCCAGCAGCGCCGGACTGTTACCCACCTACGAGCAGTACTTC

size: few
V: TRBV5-1
J: TRBJ1-1
D: NA
CDR3: CASSGDGRTEAFF
DNA: TGCGCCAGCAGCGGGGACGGGAGGACTGAAGCTTTCTTT

size: few
V: TRBV7-2
J: TRBJ1-1
D: TRBD1
CDR3: CASSPRTGPLNTEAFF
DNA: TGTGCCAGCAGCCCGAGGACAGGTCCCCTGAACACTGAAGCTTTCTTT

size: many
V: TRBV29-1
J: TRBJ2-6
D: NA
CDR3: CSVTIGSGANVLTF
DNA: TGCAGCGTAACCATCGGCTCTGGGGCCAACGTCCTGACTTTC

size: many
V: TRBV7-9
J: TRBJ2-7
D: TRBD1
CDR3: CASSVGTGKGYEQYF
DNA: TGTGCCAGCAGCGTGGGGACAGGGAAAGGCTACGAGCAGTACTTC

size: NA
V: TRBV5-1
J: TRBJ2-7
D: TRBD2
CDR3: CASSFLAGGGEQYF
DNA: TGCGCCAGCAGCTTTCTGGCGGGAGGCGGTGAGCAGTACTTC

size: NA
V: TRBV10-3
J: TRBJ2-1
D: NA
CDR3: CAIRDGTGYNEQFF
DNA: TGTGCCATCAGAGACGGGACTGGATACAATGAGCAGTTCTTC

size: NA
V: TRBV5-4
J: TRBJ1-2
D: NA
CDR3: CASSQSGGANYGYTF
DNA: TGTGCCAGCAGCCAGTCAGGAGGAGCTAACTATGGCTACACCTTC

size: many
V: TRBV5-1
J: TRBJ2-3
D: NA
CDR3: CASSLATDTQYF
DNA: TGCGCCAGCAGCTTGGCCACAGATACGCAGTATTTT

size: NA
V: TRBV6-5
J: TRBJ2-7
D: TRBD1
CDR3: CASSYQTGAGEQYF
DNA: TGTGCCAGCAGTTATCAGACAGGGGCAGGCGAGCAGTACTTC

size: many
V: TRBV6-7
J: TRBJ2-7
D: TRBD2
CDR3: CASSLAGETYEQYF
DNA: TGTGCCAGCAGTCTAGCGGGAGAAACCTACGAGCAGTACTTC

size: NA
V: TRBV10-3
J: TRBJ2-7
D: TRBD2
CDR3: CAISDRGRTSGGVVYEQYF
DNA: TGTGCCATCAGTGACCGGGGGAGGACTAGCGGGGGGGTAGTCTACGAGCAGTACTTC

size: NA
V: TRBV29-1
J: TRBJ2-6
D: NA
CDR3: CSVALSAANVLTF
DNA: TGCAGCGTTGCTCTCTCTGCGGCCAACGTCCTGACTTTC

size: few
V: TRBV7-9
J: TRBJ1-2
D: NA
CDR3: CASSFNRDGNSYGYTF
DNA: TGTGCCAGCAGCTTTAACCGGGACGGGAACTCCTATGGCTACACCTTC

size: NA
V: TRBV2
J: TRBJ2-1
D: TRBD2
CDR3: CASRWREGYNEQFF
DNA: TGTGCCAGCAGATGGCGGGAGGGCTACAATGAGCAGTTCTTC

size: few
V: TRBV7-2
J: TRBJ2-7
D: TRBD2
CDR3: CASSLRSLAGTYEQYF
DNA: TGTGCCAGCAGCTTAAGGAGTCTAGCGGGAACCTACGAGCAGTACTTC

size: many
V: TRBV20-1
J: TRBJ1-5
D: NA
CDR3: CSARDREEQPQHF
DNA: TGCAGTGCTAGAGATAGGGAGGAGCAGCCCCAGCATTTT

size: NA
V: TRBV7-9
J: TRBJ1-1
D: NA
CDR3: CASSLALFENTEAFF
DNA: TGTGCCAGCAGCCTCGCCCTCTTTGAGAACACTGAAGCTTTCTTT

size: few
V: TRBV19
J: TRBJ2-1
D: TRBD2
CDR3: CASTPGLALYNEQFF
DNA: TGTGCCAGTACCCCCGGACTAGCGCTCTACAATGAGCAGTTCTTC

size: many
V: TRBV5-1
J: TRBJ1-4
D: TRBD1
CDR3: CASSLAGTGDNEKLFF
DNA: TGCGCCAGCAGCTTGGCCGGAACAGGGGACAATGAAAAACTGTTTTTT

size: few
V: TRBV5-1
J: TRBJ2-1
D: NA
CDR3: CASSPDRGGQFF
DNA: TGCGCCAGCAGCCCCGACAGAGGGGGGCAGTTCTTC

size: few
V: TRBV6-5
J: TRBJ2-1
D: TRBD2
CDR3: CASSYTSGSSYNEQFF
DNA: TGTGCCAGCAGTTACACTAGCGGGAGCTCCTACAATGAGCAGTTCTTC

size: NA
V: TRBV28
J: TRBJ2-7
D: NA
CDR3: CASSPPPRSGGPAYF
DNA: TGTGCCAGCAGTCCCCCCCCACGGTCTGGCGGGCCTGCGTACTTC

size: NA
V: TRBV5-8
J: TRBJ1-5
D: NA
CDR3: CASSRVLGNQPQHF
DNA: TGTGCCAGCAGCCGGGTTTTAGGCAATCAGCCCCAGCATTTT

size: many
V: TRBV7-2
J: TRBJ2-1
D: NA
CDR3: CASSLRSGESNEQFF
DNA: TGTGCCAGCAGCTTACGCTCGGGGGAGTCCAATGAGCAGTTCTTC

size: NA
V: TRBV5-1
J: TRBJ2-1
D: NA
CDR3: CASKPELEDNEQFF
DNA: TGCGCCAGTAAACCGGAACTAGAAGACAATGAGCAGTTCTTC

size: NA
V: TRBV7-9
J: TRBJ1-2
D: NA
CDR3: CASSLTELAVGYTF
DNA: TGTGCCAGCAGCTTAACGGAGCTGGCGGTTGGCTACACCTTC

size: many
V: TRBV12-3/TRBV12-4
J: TRBJ2-1
D: TRBD2
CDR3: CASSHLSGSINEQFF
DNA: TGTGCCAGCAGTCACCTTAGCGGGAGTATCAATGAGCAGTTCTTC

size: few
V: TRBV10-3
J: TRBJ2-7
D: TRBD2
CDR3: CAISPPPSGPAYEQYF
DNA: TGTGCCATCAGCCCCCCCCCTAGCGGGCCGGCCTACGAGCAGTACTTC

size: NA
V: TRBV7-9
J: TRBJ1-1
D: NA
CDR3: CASSFPSNRENTEAFF
DNA: TGTGCCAGCAGCTTCCCGTCCAACAGGGAGAACACTGAAGCTTTCTTT

size: NA
V: TRBV5-6
J: TRBJ2-7
D: NA
CDR3: CASSLRWGPPHEQYF
DNA: TGTGCCAGCAGCTTGAGGTGGGGACCTCCCCACGAGCAGTACTTC

size: NA
V: TRBV27
J: TRBJ2-5
D: NA
CDR3: CASSLMRGETQYF
DNA: TGTGCCAGCAGTTTAATGAGAGGAGAGACCCAGTACTTC

size: NA
V: TRBV6-8
J: TRBJ2-7
D: NA
CDR3: CASSHSQPYEQYF
DNA: TGTGCCAGCAGCCACTCACAGCCGTACGAGCAGTACTTC

size: few
V: TRBV13
J: TRBJ1-1
D: NA
CDR3: CASEAGSMNTEAFF
DNA: TGTGCCAGTGAGGCGGGGAGCATGAACACTGAAGCTTTCTTT

size: NA
V: TRBV29-1
J: TRBJ1-1
D: TRBD1
CDR3: CSGRQGAWNTEAFF
DNA: TGCAGCGGCCGACAGGGGGCCTGGAATACTGAAGCTTTCTTT

size: many
V: TRBV20-1
J: TRBJ2-3
D: NA
CDR3: CSARGWAFSPVSDTQYF
DNA: TGCAGTGCTAGAGGGTGGGCTTTCAGCCCGGTTTCAGATACGCAGTATTTT